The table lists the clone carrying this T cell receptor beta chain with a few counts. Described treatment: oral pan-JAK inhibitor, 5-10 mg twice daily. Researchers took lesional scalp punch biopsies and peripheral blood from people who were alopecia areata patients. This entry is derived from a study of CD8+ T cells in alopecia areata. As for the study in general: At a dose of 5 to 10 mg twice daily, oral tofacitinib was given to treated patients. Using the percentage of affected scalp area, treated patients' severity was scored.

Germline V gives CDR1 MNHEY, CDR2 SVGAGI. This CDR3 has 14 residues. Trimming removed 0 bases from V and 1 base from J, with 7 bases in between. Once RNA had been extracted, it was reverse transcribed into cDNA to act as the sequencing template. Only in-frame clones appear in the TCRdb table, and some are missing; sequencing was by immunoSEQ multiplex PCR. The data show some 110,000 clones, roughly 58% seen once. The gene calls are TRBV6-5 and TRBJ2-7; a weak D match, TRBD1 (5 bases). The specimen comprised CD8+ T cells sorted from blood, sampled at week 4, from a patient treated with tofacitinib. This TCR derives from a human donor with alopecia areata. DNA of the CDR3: TGTGCCAGCAGTTACTCGGCAGGGTCCTACGAGCAGTACTTC. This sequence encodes CASSYSAGSYEQYF.